This record covers a single T cell receptor beta chain. This clone was counted many times. Its cognate antigen has yet to be identified. No base quality values were provided; no much bigger clone lies one nucleotide off. V is pared back by 6 bases and J by 10 bases, with 15 bases lying between the germline termini. Taken from the germline V gene (reference sequence), the CDR1 and CDR2 loops are LNHDA and SQIVND. From the cysteine through the phenylalanine, the CDR3 covers 12 amino acids. The sequence is cut down to CDR3 DNA, 36 bases in frame from base 1. Libraries were made using PCR. Sequencing instrument: Illumina HiSeq 4000. The TCR beta-chain CDR3 region of each patient was profiled by high-throughput sequencing. The original pipeline was this. The researchers built a classifier to tell apart papillary thyroid cancer patients with distant metastasis, based on CDR3 differences among clinicopathological groups. To measure repertoire diversity the researchers used the Shannon index, while the Morisita-Horn index served to gauge how similar the tumor and blood repertoires were. TCRdb trimmed public reads at Q25 via fastp, called clones via MiXCR and kept in-frame beta chains. The V and J calls, along with clone size, are taken from TCRdb and not from the paper's own processing. The sample table holds approximately 20,000 clones, of which 32% were seen once. Of the sample, around a fifth falls within the top ten clones.

The record originates from a study of metastatic and nonmetastatic thyroid tumors (dated by TCRdb to between 2020 and 2021). For the study in its entirety: The researchers compared repertoires between peripheral blood samples and tumor or nodule tissue samples from patients with malignant or benign thyroid disease.

General findings and caveats noted by the study authors: In both blood and tumor samples, malignant tumors were reported to have significantly higher TCR beta diversity than benign nodules.

No patient had received any treatment before thyroid surgery. Using T-cell receptor beta sequencing, the researchers looked back retrospectively at clinical samples from patients, gathered between about 2012 and 2018. This TCR derives from a female donor with papillary thyroid cancer or a benign thyroid nodule (not recorded which). Some clones in this sample may be carry-over from other donors' samples. The rearrangement joined TRBV19 to TRBJ1-1; no D gene call is confident. Sequencing was performed on adjacent normal tissue. The sequenced DNA: TGTGCCAGTAGACCGATCGAGGGAGTAGCTTTCTTT. Its protein is CASRPIEGVAFF.